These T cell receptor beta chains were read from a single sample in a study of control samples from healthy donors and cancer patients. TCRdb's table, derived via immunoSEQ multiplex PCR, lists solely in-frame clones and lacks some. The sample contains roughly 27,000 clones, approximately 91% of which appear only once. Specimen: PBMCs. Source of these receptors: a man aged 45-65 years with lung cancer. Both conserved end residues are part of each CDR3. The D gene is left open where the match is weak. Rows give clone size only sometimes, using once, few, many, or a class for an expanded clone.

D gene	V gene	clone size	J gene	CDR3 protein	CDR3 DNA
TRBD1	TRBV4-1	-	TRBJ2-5	CASSQDVTGAVGTQYF	TGCGCCAGCAGCCAAGATGTGACAGGGGCGGTTGGGACCCAGTACTTC
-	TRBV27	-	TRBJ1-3	CASSSDSSGNTIYF	TGTGCCAGCAGTTCGGACAGCTCTGGAAACACCATATATTTT
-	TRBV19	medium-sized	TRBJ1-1	CASGNREGTEAFF	TGTGCCAGTGGAAACAGGGAGGGCACTGAAGCTTTCTTT
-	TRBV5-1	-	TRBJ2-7	CASSSDQGAYEQYF	TGCGCCAGCAGCTCAGATCAGGGAGCGTACGAGCAGTACTTC
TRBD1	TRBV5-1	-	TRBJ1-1	CASSFLTGDTEAFF	TGCGCCAGCAGCTTCCTGACAGGGGACACTGAAGCTTTCTTT
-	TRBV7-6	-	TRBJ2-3	CASSLWGDTQYF	TGTGCCAGCAGCTTATGGGGAGATACGCAGTATTTT
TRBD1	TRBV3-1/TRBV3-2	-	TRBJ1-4	CASSSGTGNEKLFF	TGTGCCAGCAGCTCCGGGACAGGGAATGAAAAACTGTTTTTT
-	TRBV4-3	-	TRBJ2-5	CASSQAGTPETQYF	TGCGCCAGCAGCCAGGCCGGGACTCCGGAGACCCAGTACTTC
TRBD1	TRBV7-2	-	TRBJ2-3	CASSARQGARNTDTQYF	TGTGCCAGCAGCGCCCGACAGGGGGCCCGGAACACAGATACGCAGTATTTT
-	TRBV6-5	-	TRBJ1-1	CASLRSLSTEAFF	TGTGCCAGCCTGAGGAGTTTGTCCACTGAAGCTTTCTTT
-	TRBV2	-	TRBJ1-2	CASKWGQRDGYTF	TGTGCCAGCAAGTGGGGGCAGAGGGATGGCTACACCTTC
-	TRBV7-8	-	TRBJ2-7	CASSLPAPGAVYEQYF	TGTGCCAGCAGCTTACCGGCGCCGGGGGCGGTGTACGAGCAGTACTTC
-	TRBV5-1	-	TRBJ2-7	CASSRDTPSYEQYF	TGCGCCAGCAGCCGAGACACCCCCTCCTACGAGCAGTACTTC
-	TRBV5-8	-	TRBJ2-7	CASSLLTYEQYF	TGTGCCAGCAGCTTGCTAACCTACGAGCAGTACTTC
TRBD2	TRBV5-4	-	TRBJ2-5	CASSSNIGLGETQYF	TGTGCCAGCAGCTCGAACATAGGACTAGGGGAGACCCAGTACTTC
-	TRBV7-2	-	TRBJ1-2	CASSPTRPDYGYTF	TGTGCCAGCAGCCCAACCAGACCCGACTATGGCTACACCTTC
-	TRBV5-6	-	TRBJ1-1	CASSFGVGNTEAFF	TGTGCCAGCAGCTTCGGGGTGGGGAACACTGAAGCTTTCTTT
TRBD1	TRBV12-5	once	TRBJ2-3	CASAPIQGDTQYF	TGTGCTAGTGCTCCGATACAGGGGGATACGCAGTATTTT
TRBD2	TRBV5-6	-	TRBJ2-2	CASSLALAGAAGELFF	TGTGCCAGCAGCTTGGCGCTAGCGGGGGCCGCCGGGGAGCTGTTTTTT
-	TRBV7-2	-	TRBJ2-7	CASSPAKRGASYEQYF	TGTGCCAGCAGCCCGGCCAAGAGGGGGGCCTCCTACGAGCAGTACTTC
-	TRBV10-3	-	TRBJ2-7	CATRGAEEQYF	TGTGCCACCCGCGGGGCCGAGGAGCAGTACTTC
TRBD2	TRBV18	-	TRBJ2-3	CASSPRTGGPTDTQYF	TGTGCCAGCTCACCAAGAACGGGGGGGCCGACAGATACGCAGTATTTT
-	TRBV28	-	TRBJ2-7	CASKGNEQYF	TGTGCCAGCAAAGGGAACGAGCAGTACTTC
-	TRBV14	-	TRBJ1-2	CASSQDRRQPPGYTF	TGTGCCAGCAGCCAAGACCGACGGCAGCCTCCCGGCTACACCTTC
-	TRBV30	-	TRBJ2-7	CAWGPGVWEQYF	TGTGCCTGGGGCCCCGGGGTCTGGGAGCAGTACTTC
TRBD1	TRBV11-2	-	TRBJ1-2	CASSLVWDRGPYGYTF	TGTGCCAGCAGCTTAGTGTGGGACAGGGGGCCCTATGGCTACACCTTC
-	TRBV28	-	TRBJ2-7	CASSSAQGYEQYF	TGTGCCAGCAGCAGCGCACAGGGCTACGAGCAGTACTTC
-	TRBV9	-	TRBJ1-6	CASRRDGNSPLHF	TGTGCCAGCAGGCGGGACGGTAATTCGCCCCTCCACTTT
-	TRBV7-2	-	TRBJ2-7	CASSLDYDEQYF	TGTGCCAGCAGCTTAGATTACGACGAGCAGTACTTC
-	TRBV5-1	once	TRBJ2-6	CASSLKSGAGANVLTF	TGCGCCAGCAGCTTGAAGTCCGGGGCTGGGGCCAACGTCCTGACTTTC
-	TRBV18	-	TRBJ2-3	CASSNRDVRLTDTQYF	TGTGCCAGCTCAAACCGGGACGTCCGACTCACAGATACGCAGTATTTT
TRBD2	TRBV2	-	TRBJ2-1	CASPRLGGGHGENEQFF	TGTGCCAGTCCGCGGCTGGGCGGGGGGCACGGGGAGAATGAGCAGTTCTTC
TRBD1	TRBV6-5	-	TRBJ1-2	CASSSERTGDGYTF	TGTGCCAGCAGTTCGGAAAGGACAGGGGACGGCTACACCTTC
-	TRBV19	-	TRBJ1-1	CASSTDRLNTEAFF	TGTGCCAGTAGCACCGACAGGTTGAACACTGAAGCTTTCTTT
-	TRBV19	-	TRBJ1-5	CASSPISQGIQPQHF	TGTGCCAGTAGCCCGATTTCTCAGGGTATCCAGCCCCAGCATTTT
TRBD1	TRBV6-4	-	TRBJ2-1	CASSPGQGLYNEQFF	TGTGCCAGCAGTCCCGGACAGGGATTATACAATGAGCAGTTCTTC
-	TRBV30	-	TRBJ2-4	CAWSTGDDIQYF	TGTGCCTGGAGTACGGGGGATGACATTCAGTACTTC
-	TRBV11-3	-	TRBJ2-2	CASSLDQGWGTGELFF	TGTGCCAGCAGCTTAGATCAGGGGTGGGGCACCGGGGAGCTGTTTTTT
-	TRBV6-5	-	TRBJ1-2	CASSFGGGYTF	TGTGCCAGCAGTTTCGGGGGTGGCTACACCTTC
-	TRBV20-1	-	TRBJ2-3	CSASGGLGDTQYF	TGCAGTGCTAGTGGGGGGCTGGGAGATACGCAGTATTTT
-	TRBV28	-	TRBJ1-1	CASSPNLNTEAFF	TGTGCCAGCAGCCCCAACCTGAACACTGAAGCTTTCTTT
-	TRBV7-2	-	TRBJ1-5	CASSRDGTNQPQHF	TGTGCCAGCAGCCGGGACGGAACCAATCAGCCCCAGCATTTT
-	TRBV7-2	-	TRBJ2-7	CASSLGQGLHYEQYF	TGTGCCAGCAGCTTAGGACAGGGACTACACTACGAGCAGTACTTC
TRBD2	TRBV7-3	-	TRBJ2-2	CASSSTGLAGTGELFF	TGTGCCAGCAGCTCAACGGGACTAGCGGGGACCGGGGAGCTGTTTTTT
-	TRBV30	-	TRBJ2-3	CAWSILATDTDTQYF	TGTGCCTGGAGTATACTCGCGACGGACACAGATACGCAGTATTTT
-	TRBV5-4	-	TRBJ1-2	CASSPSLSAGGGYTF	TGTGCCAGCAGCCCTTCGCTGTCCGCCGGAGGTGGCTACACCTTC
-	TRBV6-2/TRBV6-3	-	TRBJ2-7	CASSYRVRGHEQYF	TGTGCCAGCAGTTACAGGGTGAGAGGCCACGAGCAGTACTTC
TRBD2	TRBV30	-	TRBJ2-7	CAWSVPGLVSEQYF	TGTGCCTGGAGTGTTCCGGGACTAGTAAGCGAGCAGTACTTC
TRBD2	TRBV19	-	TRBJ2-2	CASSPRGRGGTGELFF	TGTGCCAGTAGTCCCCGGGGGAGGGGAGGCACCGGGGAGCTGTTTTTT